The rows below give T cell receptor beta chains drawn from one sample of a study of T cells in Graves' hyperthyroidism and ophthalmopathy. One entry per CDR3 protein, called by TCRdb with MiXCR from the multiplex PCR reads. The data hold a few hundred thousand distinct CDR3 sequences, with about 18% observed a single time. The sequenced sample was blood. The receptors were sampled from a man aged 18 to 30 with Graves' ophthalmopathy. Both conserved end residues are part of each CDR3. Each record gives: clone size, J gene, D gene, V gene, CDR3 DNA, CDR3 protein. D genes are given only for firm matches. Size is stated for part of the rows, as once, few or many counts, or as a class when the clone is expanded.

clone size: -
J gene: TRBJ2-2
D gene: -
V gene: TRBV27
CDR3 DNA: TGTGCCAGCAGGAACACCAACACCGGGGAGCTGTTTTTT
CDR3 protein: CASRNTNTGELFF

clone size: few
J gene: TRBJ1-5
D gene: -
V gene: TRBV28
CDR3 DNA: TGTGCCAGCAGTTTCCTTACGCAGGGGAGCAATCAGCCCCAGCATTTT
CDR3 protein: CASSFLTQGSNQPQHF

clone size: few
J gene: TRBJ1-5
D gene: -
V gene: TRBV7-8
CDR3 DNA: TGTGCCAGCAGCTTAGGGTGGCGGGGCGACGCCCAGCATTTT
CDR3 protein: CASSLGWRGDAQHF

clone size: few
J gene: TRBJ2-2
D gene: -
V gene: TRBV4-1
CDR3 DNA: TGCGCCAGCAGTCGAGAGGGCATCACCGGGGAGCTGTTTTTT
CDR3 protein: CASSREGITGELFF

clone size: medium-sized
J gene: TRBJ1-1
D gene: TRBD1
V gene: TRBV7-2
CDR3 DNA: TGTGCCAGCAGCCCGCCAGACAGGGTAGGGGCTTTCTTT
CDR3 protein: CASSPPDRVGAFF

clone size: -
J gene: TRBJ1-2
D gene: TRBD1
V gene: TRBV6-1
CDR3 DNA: TGTGCCAGCAGTGTCAACCCGGGACAGGGAGCCTGGGGCTACACCTTC
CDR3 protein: CASSVNPGQGAWGYTF

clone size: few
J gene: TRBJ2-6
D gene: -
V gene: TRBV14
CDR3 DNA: TGTGCCAGCAGCCAATGGCGTGGAGGGGCCAACGTCCTGACTTTC
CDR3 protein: CASSQWRGGANVLTF

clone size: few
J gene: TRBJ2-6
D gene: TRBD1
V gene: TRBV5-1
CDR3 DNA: TGCGCCAGCAGCTGGGACATTCCGGGACAGGGATACTCTGGGGCCAACGTCCTGACTTTC
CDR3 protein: CASSWDIPGQGYSGANVLTF

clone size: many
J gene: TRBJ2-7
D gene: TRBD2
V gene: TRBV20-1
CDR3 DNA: TGCAGTGCTGCCCCTGCGATCGGGGGGGAGCAGTACTTC
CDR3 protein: CSAAPAIGGEQYF

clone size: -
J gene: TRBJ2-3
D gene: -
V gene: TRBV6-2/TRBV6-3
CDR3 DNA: TGTGCCAGCAGTGGGGGGGGGCAGGGTAGGAATACGCAGTATTTT
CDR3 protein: CASSGGGQGRNTQYF

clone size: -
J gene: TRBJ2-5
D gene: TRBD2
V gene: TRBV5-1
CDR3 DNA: TGCGCCAGCAGCACGCACCCTAGCGGGGGTGGGAGTTTCGAAGAGACCCAGTACTTC
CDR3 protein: CASSTHPSGGGSFEETQYF

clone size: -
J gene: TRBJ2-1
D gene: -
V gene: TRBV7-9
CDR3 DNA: TGTGTCAGCACCCAGGGGAATGAGCAGTTCTTC
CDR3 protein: CVSTQGNEQFF

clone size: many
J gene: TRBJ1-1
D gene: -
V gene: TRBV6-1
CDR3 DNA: TGTGCCAGCAGTTACGGATCGGGGATGAACACTGAAGCTTTCTTT
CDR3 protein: CASSYGSGMNTEAFF

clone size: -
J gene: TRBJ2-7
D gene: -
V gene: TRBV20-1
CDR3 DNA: TGCAGTGCTACCCGAGGCTACGAGCAGTACTTC
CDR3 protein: CSATRGYEQYF

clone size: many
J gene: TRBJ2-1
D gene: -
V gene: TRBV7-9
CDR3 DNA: TGTGCCAGCAGGGGACGTGAGCAGTTCTTC
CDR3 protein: CASRGREQFF

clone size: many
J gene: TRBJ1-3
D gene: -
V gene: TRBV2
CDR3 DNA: TGTGCCAGCAGCATTCGCAAAAGGTCCGCTGGAAACACCATATATTTT
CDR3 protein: CASSIRKRSAGNTIYF

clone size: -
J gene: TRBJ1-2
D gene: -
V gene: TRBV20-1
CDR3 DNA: TGCAGTGCACAACCCGCTGACAATAACTATGGCTACACCTTC
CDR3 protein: CSAQPADNNYGYTF

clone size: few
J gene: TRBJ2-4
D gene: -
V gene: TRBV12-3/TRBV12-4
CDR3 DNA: TGTGCCAGCAGGGACAGAAACATTCAGTACTTC
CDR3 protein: CASRDRNIQYF

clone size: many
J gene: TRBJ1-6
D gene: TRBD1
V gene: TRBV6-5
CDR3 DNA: TGTGCCAGCAGTTACGACAGGGAGCATTCACCCCTCCACTTT
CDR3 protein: CASSYDREHSPLHF

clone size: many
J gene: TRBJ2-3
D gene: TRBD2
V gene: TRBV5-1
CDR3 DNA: TGCGCCAGCAGCTCAGGGAGGGCTAGCACAGATACGCAGTATTTT
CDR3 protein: CASSSGRASTDTQYF

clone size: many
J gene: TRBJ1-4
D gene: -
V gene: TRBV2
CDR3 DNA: TGTGCCAGCAGTGTGGACAGAGCAACTAATGAAAAACTGTTTTTT
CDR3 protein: CASSVDRATNEKLFF

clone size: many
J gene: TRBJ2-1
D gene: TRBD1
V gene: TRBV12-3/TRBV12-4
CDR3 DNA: TGTGCCAGCAGTTTAACAGGGGGCGAGGGGAATGAGCAGTTCTTC
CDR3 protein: CASSLTGGEGNEQFF

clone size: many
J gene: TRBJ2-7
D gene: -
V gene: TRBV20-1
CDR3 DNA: TGCAGTGCCGGAGGGGGGGCCCCCTACGAGCAGTACTTC
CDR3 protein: CSAGGGAPYEQYF

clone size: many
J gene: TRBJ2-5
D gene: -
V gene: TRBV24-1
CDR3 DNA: TGTGCCACCAGTGATTGGCAGGGGAACCAAGAGACCCAGTACTTC
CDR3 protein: CATSDWQGNQETQYF

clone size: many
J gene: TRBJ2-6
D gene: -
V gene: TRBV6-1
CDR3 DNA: TGTGCCAGCAGTCAAAAGACAGGCGTGGCTGGGGCCAACGTCCTGACTTTC
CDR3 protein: CASSQKTGVAGANVLTF